This TCR beta chain was sequenced during a study of blood T cells in healthy people across ages. Study conclusions and caveats: Fewer expanded clones and more diversity marked long-lived versus aged donors.

Regarding this clonotype: Its antigen is undetermined.

Healthy Caucasian individuals from Russia aged roughly 6 to 95 served as donors. Each sample had at least 7 million PBMCs isolated. Extractions gave at least 6 micrograms of total RNA per sample. V lost 2 bases and J 4 bases, leaving 18 bases between the germline ends. This CDR3 is 16 amino acids long. Per germline, CDR1 SGHRS and CDR2 YFSETQ. PCR was performed a second time for 7 to 11 cycles using a sample-barcoded 5' primer and a J-beta primer mix. TCRdb called the 5' RACE reads again in MiXCR, with one record for every CDR3 protein. The repertoire includes more than 650,000 distinct CDR3 sequences, approximately 22% of them detected once, and around a fifth sits in the top ten.

The sequence was obtained from a man in his 70s in good health. Sequenced material: blood. This chain connects TRBV5-1 to TRBJ1-2, with D perhaps TRBD1 (6 bases). The DNA of the CDR3 is TGCGCCAGCAGCTTTGATGTAGTTCAGGGGAGCTATGGCTACACCTTC. Amino acids: CASSFDVVQGSYGYTF.